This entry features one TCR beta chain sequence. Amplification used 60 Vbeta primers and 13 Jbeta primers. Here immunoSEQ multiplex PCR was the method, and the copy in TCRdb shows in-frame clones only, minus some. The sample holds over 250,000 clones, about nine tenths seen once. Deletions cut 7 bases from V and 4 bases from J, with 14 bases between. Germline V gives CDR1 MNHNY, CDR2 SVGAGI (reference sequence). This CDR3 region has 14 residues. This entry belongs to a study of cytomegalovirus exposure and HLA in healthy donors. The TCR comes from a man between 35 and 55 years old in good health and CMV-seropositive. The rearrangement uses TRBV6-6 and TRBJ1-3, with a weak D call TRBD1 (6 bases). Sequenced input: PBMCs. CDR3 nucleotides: TGTGCCAGCAATCCTGGGACACAAGGAAACACCATATATTTT. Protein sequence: CASNPGTQGNTIYF.